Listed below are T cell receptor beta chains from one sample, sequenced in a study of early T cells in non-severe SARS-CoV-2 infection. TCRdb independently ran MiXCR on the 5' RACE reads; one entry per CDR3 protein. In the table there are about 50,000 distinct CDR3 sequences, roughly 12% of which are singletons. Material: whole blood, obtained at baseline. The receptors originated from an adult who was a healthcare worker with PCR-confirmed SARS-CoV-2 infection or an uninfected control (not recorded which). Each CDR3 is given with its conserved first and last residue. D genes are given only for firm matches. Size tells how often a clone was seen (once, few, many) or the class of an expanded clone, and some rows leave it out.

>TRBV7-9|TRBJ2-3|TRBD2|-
CASSSPGLAGVGADTQYF
TGTGCCAGCAGTTCACCGGGACTAGCGGGAGTGGGGGCAGATACGCAGTATTTT
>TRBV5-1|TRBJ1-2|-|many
CASSSDGNYGYTF
TGCGCCAGCAGCTCGGACGGGAACTATGGCTACACCTTC
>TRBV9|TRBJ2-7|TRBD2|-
CASSAGGDPGTYEQYF
TGTGCCAGCAGCGCTGGGGGGGACCCCGGAACCTACGAGCAGTACTTC
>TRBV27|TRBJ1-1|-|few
CATTVTEAFF
TGTGCCACTACGGTGACTGAAGCTTTCTTT
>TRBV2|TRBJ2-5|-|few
CANSEGPAQETQYF
TGTGCCAACAGTGAAGGGCCAGCACAAGAGACCCAGTACTTC
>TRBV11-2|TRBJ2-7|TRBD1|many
CASSTNSGTGGHEQYF
TGTGCCAGCAGCACTAACTCCGGGACAGGGGGTCACGAGCAGTACTTC
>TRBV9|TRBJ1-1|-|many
CASSIQENTEAFF
TGTGCCAGCAGCATACAGGAGAACACTGAAGCTTTCTTT
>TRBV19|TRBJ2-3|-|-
CASSGSPPPDTQYF
TGTGCCAGTAGTGGCAGTCCACCCCCGGATACGCAGTATTTT
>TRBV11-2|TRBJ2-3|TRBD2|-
CASSSRPQREGTDTQYF
TGTGCCAGCAGCTCCCGCCCCCAGCGGGAGGGCACAGATACGCAGTATTTT
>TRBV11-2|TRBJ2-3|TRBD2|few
CASSLRIAGTSTDTQYF
TGTGCCAGCAGCTTGAGAATAGCGGGTACTAGCACAGATACGCAGTATTTT
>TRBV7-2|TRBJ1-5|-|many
CASSLAHGANQPQHF
TGTGCCAGCAGCTTAGCTCACGGGGCCAATCAGCCCCAGCATTTT
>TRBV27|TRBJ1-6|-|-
CASSLSSPSRSGSPLHF
TGTGCCAGCAGTTTATCGTCTCCGTCCCGCTCGGGGTCACCCCTCCACTTT
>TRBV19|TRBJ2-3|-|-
CASSHLRGISGDTQYF
TGTGCCAGTAGCCACCTTCGGGGGATTAGTGGAGATACGCAGTATTTT
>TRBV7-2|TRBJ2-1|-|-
CASSELRVNEQFF
TGTGCCAGCAGCGAGCTCAGGGTCAATGAGCAGTTCTTC
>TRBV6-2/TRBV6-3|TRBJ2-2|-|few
CASSYKETGELFF
TGTGCCAGCAGTTACAAGGAGACCGGGGAGCTGTTTTTT
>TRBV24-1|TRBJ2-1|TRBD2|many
CATSDFGLAEQFF
TGTGCCACCAGTGATTTTGGACTAGCGGAGCAGTTCTTC
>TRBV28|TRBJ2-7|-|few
CASSPWTSVHEQYF
TGTGCCAGCAGTCCCTGGACTTCTGTCCACGAGCAGTACTTC
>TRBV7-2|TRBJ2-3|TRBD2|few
CASSPGLAGVTQYF
TGTGCCAGCAGCCCCGGACTAGCGGGAGTTACGCAGTATTTT
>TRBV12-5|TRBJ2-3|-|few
CASGFGQSSTDTQYF
TGTGCTAGTGGTTTCGGGCAGAGCAGCACAGATACGCAGTATTTT
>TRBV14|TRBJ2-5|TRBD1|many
CASSQGTWTGFQETQYF
TGTGCCAGCAGCCAAGGAACCTGGACAGGTTTCCAAGAGACCCAGTACTTC
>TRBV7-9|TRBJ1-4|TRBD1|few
CASSSVGDRDYEKLFF
TGTGCCAGCAGCTCCGTCGGAGACAGGGATTATGAAAAACTGTTTTTT
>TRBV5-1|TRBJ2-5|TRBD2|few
CASSLGTSLGETQYF
TGCGCCAGCAGCCTGGGGACTAGCCTCGGAGAGACCCAGTACTTC